This T cell receptor beta chain appears in the sequencing data of a study of cytomegalovirus exposure and HLA in healthy donors. Study findings and constraints: Exclusion applied to some V segments, including TRBV6-2 and TRBV6-3, as they were indistinguishable.

V was clipped by 6 bases and J by 0 bases, with 6 bases between them. The CDR3 is 13 residues long. Per germline, CDR1 SGHTA and CDR2 FQGTGA. In the PCR, 60 Vbeta and 13 Jbeta primers were used. Sequenced by immunoSEQ multiplex PCR; TCRdb stores in-frame clones only, minus some. The sample carries over 95,000 clones, 65% to 80% recorded once. Worth noting for this clone: The antigen is undetermined.

The sample consisted of PBMCs. This sequence originates from a man aged 35-49 years in good health and CMV-seropositive. J is TRBJ1-5 and V is TRBV7-3, with no clear D. The CDR3 is CASSEGSNQPQHF. CDR3 bases: TGTGCCAGCAGTGAGGGTAGCAATCAGCCCCAGCATTTT.